The clone carrying this T cell receptor (beta chain) was counted only a few times. As yet, its antigen is unknown. This CDR3 is built from 14 residues. The ends were cut back, 1 base at V and 3 bases at J, with 10 bases in the middle. From germline, CDR1 is SGHNT and CDR2 YYREEE (reference sequence). This specimen comes from a study of T cell responses to AZD1222 COVID-19 vaccine. Libraries were prepared by immunoSEQ multiplex PCR; TCRdb keeps only in-frame clonotypes and omits some of them. The sample lists about 100,000 clones, 87% seen once, with roughly 4.2% in the top ten. Overall study results and limits: Only five to seven individuals given AZD1222 were seropositive at baseline. Spike was spanned by vaccine-associated CD4 TCRs, with dominance at 160-218 and 743-854. Repertoires were collected only later (after the peak T cell response had occurred).

The TCR sequence derives from an adult in good health. The chain uses TRBV5-4 and TRBJ1-1, with D hard to call. This specimen was peripheral blood, taken on day 0 of MenACWY control vaccination. DNA of the CDR3: TGTGCCAGCAGCTTGATTAGTAGGGACACTGAAGCTTTCTTT. Protein sequence: CASSLISRDTEAFF.